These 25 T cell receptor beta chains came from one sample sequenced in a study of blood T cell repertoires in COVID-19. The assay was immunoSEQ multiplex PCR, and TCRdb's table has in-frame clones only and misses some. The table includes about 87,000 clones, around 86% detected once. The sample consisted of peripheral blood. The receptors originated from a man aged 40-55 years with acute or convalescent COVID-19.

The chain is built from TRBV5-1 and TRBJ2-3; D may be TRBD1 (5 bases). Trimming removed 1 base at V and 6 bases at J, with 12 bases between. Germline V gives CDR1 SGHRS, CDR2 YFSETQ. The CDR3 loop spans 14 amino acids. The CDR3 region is CASSLISGWDTQYF. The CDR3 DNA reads TGCGCCAGCAGCTTGATTTCAGGGTGGGATACGCAGTATTTT.

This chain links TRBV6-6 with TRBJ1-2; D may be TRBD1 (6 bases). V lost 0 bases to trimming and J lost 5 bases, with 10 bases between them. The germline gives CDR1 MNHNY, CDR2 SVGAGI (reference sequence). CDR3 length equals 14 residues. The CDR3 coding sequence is TGTGCCAGCAGTTACTCAGGACAGTCATATGGCTACACCTTC. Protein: CASSYSGQSYGYTF.

The CDR3 DNA is TGCGCCAGCAGCCAAGGCTGGACAGAGAACACCGGGGAGCTGTTTTTT. Its protein product is CASSQGWTENTGELFF. V is TRBV4-1 and J is TRBJ2-2; D is possibly TRBD1 (6 bases). Per the germline V gene, CDR1 is MGHRA and CDR2 is YSYEKL. Trimming left V 1 base short and J 1 base short, with 10 bases between. CDR3 length: 16 amino acids.

CDR3 coding DNA: TGTGCCAGCAGCCCTCGACTAGCGGGGGTAAATGAGCAGTTCTTC. It is translated as CASSPRLAGVNEQFF. The chain employs TRBV7-2 and TRBJ2-1, with TRBD2 matching over 12 bases. From germline, CDR1 is SGHTA and CDR2 FQGNSA. CDR3 size: 15 residues. J was trimmed by 7 bases and V by 5 bases; bases with no gene match: 6.

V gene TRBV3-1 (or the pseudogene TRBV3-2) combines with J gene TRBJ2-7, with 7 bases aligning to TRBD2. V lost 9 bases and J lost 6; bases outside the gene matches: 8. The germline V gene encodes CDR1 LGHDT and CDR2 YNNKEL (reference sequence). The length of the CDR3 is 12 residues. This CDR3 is CASGGAGSEQYF. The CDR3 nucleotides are TGTGCCAGTGGAGGAGCGGGGAGCGAGCAGTACTTC.

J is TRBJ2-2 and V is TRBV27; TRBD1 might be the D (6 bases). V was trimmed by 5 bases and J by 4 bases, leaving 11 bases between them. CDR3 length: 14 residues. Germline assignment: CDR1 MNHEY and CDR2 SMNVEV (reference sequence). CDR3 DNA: TGTGCCAGCAGTCCAACGGACAGCACCGGGGAGCTGTTTTTT. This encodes CASSPTDSTGELFF.

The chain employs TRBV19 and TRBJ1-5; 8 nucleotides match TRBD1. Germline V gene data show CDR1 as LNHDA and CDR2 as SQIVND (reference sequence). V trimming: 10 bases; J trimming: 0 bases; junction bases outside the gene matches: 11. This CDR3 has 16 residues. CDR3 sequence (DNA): TGTGCCACTTCGGACAGGGTTTTATATAGCAATCAGCCCCAGCATTTT. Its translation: CATSDRVLYSNQPQHF.

CDR3 protein: CASSEASAGGYTF. CDR3 coding DNA: TGTGCCAGCAGTGAAGCTTCGGCAGGTGGCTACACCTTC. The chain couples TRBV2 to TRBJ1-2; D is unclear. This CDR3 has 13 residues. V lost 0 bases, J lost 7 bases, and 9 bases lay in between. Germline CDR1 is SNHLY and CDR2 is FYNNEI.

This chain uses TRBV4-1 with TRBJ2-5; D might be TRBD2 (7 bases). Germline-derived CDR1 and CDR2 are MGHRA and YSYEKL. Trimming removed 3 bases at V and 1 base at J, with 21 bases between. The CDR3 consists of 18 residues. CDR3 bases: TGCGCCAGCAGCCAGTCGGAGAGCGGGGACAATCTCCAAGAGACCCAGTACTTC. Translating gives CASSQSESGDNLQETQYF.

The DNA for the CDR3 is TGTGCCAGCAGCGGCGCCCAGGGAGATACGCAGTATTTT. Translating gives CASSGAQGDTQYF. The chain joins TRBV5-6 to TRBJ2-3, with D tentatively TRBD1 (5 bases). The CDR3 extends over 13 amino acids. V lost 4 bases and J lost 5, with 11 bases in between. Germline assignment: CDR1 SGHDT and CDR2 YYEEEE. The whole variable domain, filled in from reference TRBV5-6 and TRBJ2-3, reads DAGVTQSPTHLIKTRGQQVTLRCSPKSGHDTVSWYQQALGQGPQFIFQYYEEEERQRGNFPDRFSGHQFPNYSSELNVNALLLGDSALYLCASSGAQGDTQYFGPGTRLTVL.

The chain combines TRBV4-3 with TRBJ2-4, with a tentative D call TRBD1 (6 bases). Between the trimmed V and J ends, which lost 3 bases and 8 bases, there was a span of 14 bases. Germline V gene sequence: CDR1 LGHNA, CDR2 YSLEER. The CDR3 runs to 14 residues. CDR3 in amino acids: CASSQGAGRDIQYF. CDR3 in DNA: TGCGCCAGCAGCCAGGGGGCAGGACGGGACATTCAGTACTTC.

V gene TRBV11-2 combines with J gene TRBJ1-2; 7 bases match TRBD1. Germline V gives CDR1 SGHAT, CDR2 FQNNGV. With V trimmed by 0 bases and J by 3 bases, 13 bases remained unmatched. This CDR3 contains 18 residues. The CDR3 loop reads CASSLDPGETGIDYGYTF. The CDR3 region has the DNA TGTGCCAGCAGCTTAGATCCCGGCGAGACAGGGATAGACTATGGCTACACCTTC.

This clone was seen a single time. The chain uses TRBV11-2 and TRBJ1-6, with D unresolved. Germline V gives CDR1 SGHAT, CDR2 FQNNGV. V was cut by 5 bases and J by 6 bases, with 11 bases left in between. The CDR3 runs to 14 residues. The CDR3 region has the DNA TGTGCCAGCAGCCTAGGACTGAGTAATTCACCCCTCCACTTT. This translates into CASSLGLSNSPLHF.

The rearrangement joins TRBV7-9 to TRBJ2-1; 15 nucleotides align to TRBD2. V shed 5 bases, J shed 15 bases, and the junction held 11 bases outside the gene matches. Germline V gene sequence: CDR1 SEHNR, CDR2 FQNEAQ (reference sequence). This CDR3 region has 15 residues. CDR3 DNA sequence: TGTGCCAGCAGCCCTTGGACTAGCGGGAGGGTTCGGACGTTCTTC. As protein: CASSPWTSGRVRTFF.

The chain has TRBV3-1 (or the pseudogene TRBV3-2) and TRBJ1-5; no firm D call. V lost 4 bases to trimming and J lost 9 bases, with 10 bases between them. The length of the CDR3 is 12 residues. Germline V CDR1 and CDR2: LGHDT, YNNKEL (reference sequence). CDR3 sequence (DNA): TGTGCCAGCAGCCCTCCGGGAGGGCCCCAGCATTTT. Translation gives CASSPPGGPQHF.

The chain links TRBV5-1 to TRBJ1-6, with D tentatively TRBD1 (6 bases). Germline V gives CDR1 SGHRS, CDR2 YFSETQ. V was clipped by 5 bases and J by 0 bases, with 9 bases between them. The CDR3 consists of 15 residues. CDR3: CASRPDSSYNSPLHF. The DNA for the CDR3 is TGCGCCAGCAGACCGGACAGCTCCTATAATTCACCCCTCCACTTT.

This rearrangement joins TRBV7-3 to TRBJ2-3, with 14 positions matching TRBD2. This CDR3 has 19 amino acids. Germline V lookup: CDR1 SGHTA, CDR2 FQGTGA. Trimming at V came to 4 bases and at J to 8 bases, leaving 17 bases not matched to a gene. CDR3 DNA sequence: TGTGCCAGCAGCTCCATAATTGGCCGCGGGACTAGCGGGGGAGCTACGCAGTATTTT. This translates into CASSSIIGRGTSGGATQYF.

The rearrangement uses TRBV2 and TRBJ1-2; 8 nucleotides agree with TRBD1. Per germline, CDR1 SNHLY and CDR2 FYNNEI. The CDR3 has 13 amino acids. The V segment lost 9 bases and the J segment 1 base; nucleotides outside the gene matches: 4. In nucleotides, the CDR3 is TGTGCCAGTGGGACAGGTGATAACTATGGCTACACCTTC. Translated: CASGTGDNYGYTF.

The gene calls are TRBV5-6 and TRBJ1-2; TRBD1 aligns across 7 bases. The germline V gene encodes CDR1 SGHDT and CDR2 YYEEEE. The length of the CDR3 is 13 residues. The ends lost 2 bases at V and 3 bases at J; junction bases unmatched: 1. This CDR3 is CASSLTGDYGYTF. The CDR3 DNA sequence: TGTGCCAGCAGCTTAACAGGGGACTATGGCTACACCTTC.

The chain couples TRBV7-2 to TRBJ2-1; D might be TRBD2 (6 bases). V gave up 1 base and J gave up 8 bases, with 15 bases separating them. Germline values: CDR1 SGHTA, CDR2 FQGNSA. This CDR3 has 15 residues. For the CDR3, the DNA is TGTGCCAGCAGCTTAGAGGGACTGGGAGGAGATGAGCAGTTCTTC. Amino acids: CASSLEGLGGDEQFF.

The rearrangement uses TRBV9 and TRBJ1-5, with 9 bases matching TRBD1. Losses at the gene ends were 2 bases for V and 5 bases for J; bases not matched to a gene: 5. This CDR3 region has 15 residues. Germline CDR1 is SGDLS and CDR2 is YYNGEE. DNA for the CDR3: TGTGCCAGCAGCGTCGGGACAGGGATTCATCAGCCCCAGCATTTT. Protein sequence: CASSVGTGIHQPQHF.

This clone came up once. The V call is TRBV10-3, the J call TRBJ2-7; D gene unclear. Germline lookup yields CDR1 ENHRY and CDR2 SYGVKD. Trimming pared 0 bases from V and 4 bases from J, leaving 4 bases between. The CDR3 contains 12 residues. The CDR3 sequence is CAISESRYEQYF. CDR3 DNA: TGTGCCATCAGTGAGTCCCGTTACGAGCAGTACTTC.

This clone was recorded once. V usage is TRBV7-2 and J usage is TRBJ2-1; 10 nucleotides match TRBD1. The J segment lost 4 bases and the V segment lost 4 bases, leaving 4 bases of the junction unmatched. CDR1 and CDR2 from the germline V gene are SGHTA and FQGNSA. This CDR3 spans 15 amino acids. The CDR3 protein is CASSWGQGRYNEQFF. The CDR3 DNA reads TGTGCCAGCAGCTGGGGACAGGGGAGGTACAATGAGCAGTTCTTC. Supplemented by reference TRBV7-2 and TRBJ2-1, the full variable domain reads GAGVSQSPSNKVTEKGKDVELRCDPISGHTALYWYRQSLGQGLEFLIYFQGNSAPDKSGLPSDRFSAERTGGSVSTLTIQRTQQEDSAVYLCASSWGQGRYNEQFFGPGTRLTVL.

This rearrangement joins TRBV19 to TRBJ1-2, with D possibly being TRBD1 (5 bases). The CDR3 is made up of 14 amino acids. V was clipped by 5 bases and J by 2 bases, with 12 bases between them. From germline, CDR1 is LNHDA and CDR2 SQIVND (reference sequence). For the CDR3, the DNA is TGTGCCAGTAGTCCGACAGCCCCAAACTATGGCTACACCTTC. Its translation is CASSPTAPNYGYTF.

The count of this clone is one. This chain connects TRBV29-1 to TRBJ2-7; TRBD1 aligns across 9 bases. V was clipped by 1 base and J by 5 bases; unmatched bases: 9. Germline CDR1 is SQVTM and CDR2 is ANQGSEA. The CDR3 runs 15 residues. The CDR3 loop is CSVEGTGTGPHEQYF. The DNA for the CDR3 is TGCAGCGTTGAAGGAACCGGGACAGGGCCCCACGAGCAGTACTTC.